This is a list of T cell receptor beta chains from one sample in a study of T cell responses to AZD1222 COVID-19 vaccine. Profiled with immunoSEQ multiplex PCR; TCRdb holds only in-frame clones, not every one. Altogether around 89,000 clones are present, more than 75% being singletons, with the ten largest covering 10% to 13%. Sequenced here: peripheral blood, sampled on day 0 of AZD1222 vaccination. The receptor set was obtained from an adult in good health. The CDR3 runs from the conserved cysteine through the conserved F or W. Each record gives: clone size, J gene, D gene, V gene, CDR3 protein, CDR3 DNA. A D gene is named only where the DNA matches it firmly. The size entry is marked missing in some rows and otherwise reads once, few, many or a size class.

>-|TRBJ1-1|-|TRBV12-3/TRBV12-4
CASRLNTEAFF
TGTGCCAGCAGGCTAAACACTGAAGCTTTCTTT
>-|TRBJ2-1|-|TRBV6-5
CASSQGYNEQFF
TGTGCCAGCAGCCAGGGCTACAATGAGCAGTTCTTC
>-|TRBJ2-1|-|TRBV5-5
CASSYLQQLTEQFF
TGTGCCAGCAGCTACCTACAACAGCTCACTGAGCAGTTCTTC
>-|TRBJ1-1|-|TRBV7-9
CASSEGDAGMAFF
TGTGCCAGCAGCGAAGGGGACGCAGGGATGGCTTTCTTT
>-|TRBJ1-3|-|TRBV5-6
CASSPADRMPATIYF
TGTGCCAGCAGCCCGGCGGACCGAATGCCAGCCACCATATATTTT
>-|TRBJ1-5|-|TRBV12-3/TRBV12-4
CASKRQSNQPQHF
TGTGCCAGCAAACGACAGTCCAATCAGCCCCAGCATTTT
>-|TRBJ2-3|TRBD2|TRBV27
CASSSPFGTSGSTDTQYF
TGTGCCAGCAGTTCGCCGTTTGGGACTAGCGGTAGCACAGATACGCAGTATTTT
>-|TRBJ2-1|-|TRBV1
CTSSRGSSGGLRNEQFF
TGCACCAGCAGCCGGGGGAGTAGCGGGGGTCTTAGGAATGAGCAGTTCTTC
>-|TRBJ1-1|-|TRBV29-1
CSGADLLYTNTEAFF
TGCAGCGGGGCGGACCTCCTATATACGAACACTGAAGCTTTCTTT
>-|TRBJ1-4|-|TRBV19
CASSLGGGATNEKLFF
TGTGCCAGTAGTCTTGGGGGAGGTGCAACTAATGAAAAACTGTTTTTT
>-|TRBJ2-3|TRBD2|TRBV9
CASSVQGLSTDTQYF
TGTGCCAGCAGCGTACAGGGACTAAGCACAGATACGCAGTATTTT
>-|TRBJ2-7|TRBD2|TRBV5-6
CASSLREGPYEQYF
TGTGCCAGCAGCTTGCGGGAGGGACCCTACGAGCAGTACTTC
>-|TRBJ2-2|-|TRBV6-8
CASRLTQGTGELFF
TGTGCCAGCAGGCTCACCCAGGGCACCGGGGAGCTGTTTTTT
>-|TRBJ2-3|-|TRBV28
CASSTPRGGTDTQYF
TGTGCCAGCAGCACACCGAGGGGGGGGACAGATACGCAGTATTTT
>-|TRBJ2-7|TRBD1|TRBV4-1
CASSQTGDSSYEQYF
TGCGCCAGCAGCCAGACCGGGGACAGCTCCTACGAGCAGTACTTC
>-|TRBJ1-6|-|TRBV19
CASSISGKNNSPLHF
TGTGCCAGTAGTATAAGCGGCAAAAACAATTCACCCCTCCACTTT
>-|TRBJ2-1|TRBD2|TRBV3-1/TRBV3-2
CASSQGGGRPNNEQFF
TGTGCCAGCAGCCAAGGGGGCGGGAGGCCCAACAATGAGCAGTTCTTC
>-|TRBJ1-5|-|TRBV19
CASSKGVTQPQHF
TGTGCCAGTAGTAAGGGGGTCACTCAGCCCCAGCATTTT
>once|TRBJ2-2|-|TRBV6-6
CASSPGGPVDGSGELFF
TGTGCCAGCAGTCCCGGGGGGCCGGTCGACGGTTCCGGGGAGCTGTTTTTT
>-|TRBJ2-7|TRBD2|TRBV18
CASSPTPGGPEQYF
TGTGCCAGCTCACCAACACCGGGGGGGCCCGAGCAGTACTTC
>-|TRBJ1-3|TRBD1|TRBV6-5
CASSLDRGGNTIYF
TGTGCCAGCAGCCTGGACAGGGGGGGAAACACCATATATTTT
>-|TRBJ2-7|-|TRBV7-2
CASSLAGGGPYEQYF
TGTGCCAGCAGCTTAGCGGGGGGTGGGCCATACGAGCAGTACTTC
>-|TRBJ1-1|TRBD1|TRBV6-5
CASSYSQGSVAFF
TGTGCCAGCAGTTACTCACAGGGGAGCGTAGCTTTCTTT
>-|TRBJ1-1|-|TRBV5-1
CASSLEVNTEAFF
TGCGCCAGCAGCTTGGAGGTGAACACTGAAGCTTTCTTT
>-|TRBJ1-2|-|TRBV11-2
CASSLAGLVGGYTF
TGTGCCAGCAGCTTAGCTGGGCTTGTTGGAGGCTACACCTTC
>once|TRBJ2-3|-|TRBV6-1
CASSESGTSTDTQYF
TGTGCCAGCAGTGAGAGCGGAACTAGCACAGATACGCAGTATTTT
>-|TRBJ1-1|-|TRBV6-5
CASSRGRTEAFF
TGTGCCAGCAGCCGGGGGCGGACTGAAGCTTTCTTT
>-|TRBJ2-1|-|TRBV4-1
CASSRDRTYSSYNEQFF
TGCGCCAGCAGCCGAGACAGGACTTACAGCTCCTACAATGAGCAGTTCTTC
>-|TRBJ2-2|-|TRBV7-3
CASSSISGTGELFF
TGTGCCAGCAGCTCCATCTCGGGGACCGGGGAGCTGTTTTTT
>-|TRBJ2-1|TRBD2|TRBV11-3
CASSSGTSGDNEQFF
TGTGCCAGCAGTTCCGGGACTAGCGGAGATAATGAGCAGTTCTTC
>few|TRBJ2-6|-|TRBV12-3/TRBV12-4
CASTRSGANVLTF
TGTGCCAGCACCAGATCTGGGGCCAACGTCCTGACTTTC
>-|TRBJ2-1|TRBD2|TRBV29-1
CSAGTSGSYNEQFF
TGCAGCGCCGGAACTAGCGGCTCCTACAATGAGCAGTTCTTC
>-|TRBJ2-2|TRBD2|TRBV5-1
CASSDGTSGRLGTGELFF
TGCGCCAGCAGCGACGGGACTAGCGGGAGGCTAGGCACCGGGGAGCTGTTTTTT
>few|TRBJ1-1|-|TRBV7-9
CASSLRASEAFF
TGTGCCAGCAGCTTAAGGGCCAGTGAAGCTTTCTTT
>-|TRBJ2-6|-|TRBV5-1
CASSLVSGSGANVLTF
TGCGCCAGCAGCTTGGTTTCAGGGTCTGGGGCCAACGTCCTGACTTTC
>-|TRBJ1-1|-|TRBV2
CAGDRLMNTEAFF
TGTGCCGGTGACAGGCTTATGAACACTGAAGCTTTCTTT
>-|TRBJ1-2|-|TRBV5-1
CASSLEAAGGYYGYTF
TGCGCCAGCAGCTTGGAGGCAGCCGGGGGGTACTATGGCTACACCTTC
>-|TRBJ2-5|TRBD2|TRBV16
CASSQGRGAGQETQYF
TGTGCCAGCAGCCAAGGGCGGGGGGCCGGCCAAGAGACCCAGTACTTC
>-|TRBJ2-7|-|TRBV18
CASSPTGTAALEQYF
TGTGCCAGCTCACCGACCGGGACCGCCGCGCTCGAGCAGTACTTC
>-|TRBJ2-7|-|TRBV5-8
CASSLEFTYSYEQYF
TGTGCCAGCAGCTTGGAGTTTACTTACTCCTACGAGCAGTACTTC
>-|TRBJ2-3|-|TRBV7-2
CASSLGLADITDTQYF
TGTGCCAGCAGCTTAGGGTTAGCGGACATCACAGATACGCAGTATTTT
>-|TRBJ1-4|TRBD1|TRBV5-1
CASSWGQGLVKLFF
TGCGCCAGCAGCTGGGGACAGGGCCTCGTAAAACTGTTTTTT
>-|TRBJ1-4|-|TRBV19
CASRGVEKLFF
TGTGCCAGTAGGGGGGTTGAAAAACTGTTTTTT
>-|TRBJ2-5|TRBD2|TRBV7-3
CASSLGTSGSRKTQYF
TGTGCCAGCAGCTTAGGGACTAGCGGGAGTAGGAAGACCCAGTACTTC
>-|TRBJ1-2|-|TRBV5-1
CASSWKIETGLGGYTF
TGCGCCAGCAGCTGGAAAATTGAGACAGGCCTCGGGGGCTACACCTTC
>-|TRBJ2-7|-|TRBV3-1/TRBV3-2
CASSQVTYEQYF
TGTGCCAGCAGCCAAGTAACTTACGAGCAGTACTTC
>-|TRBJ2-2|TRBD1|TRBV6-5
CASSAGTANTGELFF
TGTGCCAGCAGCGCCGGGACAGCGAACACCGGGGAGCTGTTTTTT
>once|TRBJ1-1|-|TRBV11-1
CASSLLAGTEAFF
TGTGCCAGCAGCTTACTAGCGGGCACTGAAGCTTTCTTT
>-|TRBJ2-7|TRBD1|TRBV15
CATSRAGGVNEQYF
TGTGCCACCAGCAGAGCAGGGGGAGTCAACGAGCAGTACTTC
>-|TRBJ1-6|-|TRBV2
CASSEWSDSPLHF
TGTGCCAGCAGTGAATGGTCAGATTCACCCCTCCACTTT
>-|TRBJ2-7|-|TRBV24-1
CATSEAGHSYEQYF
TGTGCCACCAGTGAGGCAGGACACTCCTACGAGCAGTACTTC
>few|TRBJ2-7|-|TRBV19
CASTGRGGSYEQYF
TGTGCCAGTACTGGCAGGGGCGGTTCCTACGAGCAGTACTTC
>-|TRBJ1-3|-|TRBV14
CASSQDVPPGTTIYF
TGTGCCAGCAGCCAAGATGTACCCCCAGGTACCACCATATATTTT
>-|TRBJ1-2|-|TRBV27
CASSFKGRGMYGYTF
TGTGCCAGCAGTTTTAAGGGCAGGGGAATGTATGGCTACACCTTC
>once|TRBJ2-3|-|TRBV6-1
CASSEPRGPHYLSTDTQYF
TGTGCCAGCAGTGAACCGCGTGGTCCCCACTACTTATCCACAGATACGCAGTATTTT